These 13 T cell receptor beta chains share one sample of origin, sequenced in a study of T cell changes during pregnancy in multiple sclerosis. Profiled with immunoSEQ multiplex PCR; TCRdb holds only in-frame clones, not every one. The sample lists 40,000 to 60,000 clones; just under 95% were seen once. The source material was CD8+ T cells from peripheral blood mononuclear cells, sampled in the first trimester of pregnancy. All receptors come from a female donor with multiple sclerosis, enrolled in a pregnancy study.

This chain uses TRBV7-2 with TRBJ2-7; D is ambiguous. Germline values: CDR1 SGHTA, CDR2 FQGNSA. This CDR3 comprises 14 residues. V was trimmed by 5 bases and J by 1 base, leaving 12 bases between them. The CDR3 sequence: CASSLLLGSYEQYF. Here the CDR3 DNA reads TGTGCCAGCAGCCTATTGCTCGGTTCCTACGAGCAGTACTTC.

This chain connects TRBV4-1 to TRBJ2-1; 8 bases fit TRBD1. Germline V lookup: CDR1 MGHRA, CDR2 YSYEKL. V dropped 0 bases and J dropped 6; count of bases not matched to a gene: 7. The length of the CDR3 is 16 residues. CDR3 sequence: CASSQDQWDRTNEQFF. In DNA form, the CDR3 reads TGCGCCAGCAGCCAAGATCAGTGGGACAGGACCAATGAGCAGTTCTTC.

The chain combines TRBV18 with TRBJ2-6; 8 bases match TRBD1. Germline CDR1 reads KGHSH; CDR2 reads LQKENI. This CDR3 contains 18 residues. With V trimmed by 5 bases and J by 0 bases, 9 bases remained unmatched. The CDR3 coding sequence is TGTGCCAGCTCAAACGGACAGGGCCTATACTCTGGGGCCAACGTCCTGACTTTC. Its protein product is CASSNGQGLYSGANVLTF.

V is TRBV5-6 and J is TRBJ2-2; TRBD1 agrees at 10 bases. Germline V gene sequence: CDR1 SGHDT, CDR2 YYEEEE. Losses at the gene ends were 4 bases for V and 5 bases for J; bases not matched to a gene: 8. The CDR3 is made up of 16 amino acids. This CDR3 is CASSKPGTGDTGELFF. DNA for the CDR3: TGTGCCAGCAGCAAACCCGGGACAGGGGATACCGGGGAGCTGTTTTTT.

Regarding this clone: This same CDR3 is encoded by further DNA sequences in the sample. The J gene is TRBJ1-2, the V gene TRBV27, with 9 bases lining up with TRBD1. Germline trimming cut 3 bases from V and 5 bases from J; bases unmatched to any gene: 4. From germline, CDR1 is MNHEY and CDR2 SMNVEV (reference sequence). This CDR3 is 14 amino acids long. The CDR3 loop is CASSLLGQGYGYTF. The CDR3 DNA sequence: TGTGCCAGCAGTTTGCTTGGACAGGGGTATGGCTACACCTTC.

This chain uses TRBV29-1 with TRBJ2-7; D gene ambiguous. CDR1 and CDR2 (germline): SQVTM, ANQGSEA. The CDR3 runs 13 residues. V lost 4 bases, J lost 2 bases, and 12 bases lay in between. CDR3 bases: TGCAGCGTTGGTAACAGTGATCCCTACGAGCAGTACTTC. Translated: CSVGNSDPYEQYF.

This chain links TRBV11-2 with TRBJ2-3; D is unclear. CDR3 length: 12 amino acids. Germline V gives CDR1 SGHAT, CDR2 FQNNGV. Trimming left V 1 base short and J 4 bases short, with 3 bases between. Here the CDR3 reads CASSLASDTQYF. The CDR3 DNA follows: TGTGCCAGCAGCTTAGCCTCAGATACGCAGTATTTT.

This chain links TRBV4-1 with TRBJ2-7; a possible D gene is TRBD2 (5 bases). V was clipped by 4 bases and J by 1 base, with 14 bases between them. Germline V gene lookup returns CDR1 MGHRA and CDR2 YSYEKL. The CDR3 consists of 15 residues. CDR3: CASSLLDSASYEQYF. CDR3 in DNA: TGCGCCAGCAGCCTCTTGGACTCTGCATCCTACGAGCAGTACTTC.

The chain is built from TRBV2 and TRBJ2-7; 14 bases line up with TRBD2. The CDR3 totals 18 residues. After removal of 8 bases from V and 4 bases from J, the junction contained 16 bases not matched to a gene. Germline V gives CDR1 SNHLY, CDR2 FYNNEI. CDR3 in amino acids: CASAPGLAGAGAGYEQYF. The DNA of the CDR3 is TGTGCCAGCGCTCCGGGACTAGCGGGAGCCGGTGCAGGGTACGAGCAGTACTTC.

J is TRBJ1-2 and V is TRBV19; D ambiguous. This CDR3 has 16 residues. V was clipped by 8 bases and J by 4 bases, with 23 bases between them. Germline V CDR1 and CDR2: LNHDA, SQIVND (reference sequence). The CDR3 here is CASSRGVDLTFYGYTF. CDR3 in DNA: TGTGCCAGTTCCCGGGGAGTTGACTTAACCTTCTATGGCTACACCTTC.

This chain connects TRBV27 to TRBJ2-1; D gene unclear. V was clipped by 5 bases and J by 5 bases, with 10 bases between them. Germline V CDR1 and CDR2: MNHEY, SMNVEV (reference sequence). This CDR3 region has 13 residues. The CDR3 loop reads CASSQRIDNEQFF. The CDR3 DNA reads TGTGCCAGCAGTCAGCGAATCGACAATGAGCAGTTCTTC.

The chain couples TRBV6-1 to TRBJ2-6, with unresolved D. This CDR3 is 15 amino acids long. V lost 4 bases to trimming and J lost 0 bases, with 7 bases between them. Germline V gene data show CDR1 as MNHNS and CDR2 as SASEGT. CDR3 residues: CASSADSSGANVLTF. CDR3 sequence (DNA): TGTGCCAGCAGTGCAGACTCCTCTGGGGCCAACGTCCTGACTTTC.

V usage is TRBV7-8 and J usage is TRBJ1-1; D gene uncertain. The CDR3 extends over 14 amino acids. The ends were cut back, 8 bases at V and 0 bases at J, with 13 bases in the middle. The V gene's germline CDR1 is SGHVS and CDR2 FQNEAQ. The chain's CDR3 is CASDSNRVNTEAFF. In nucleotides, the CDR3 is TGTGCCAGCGACTCAAACCGGGTGAACACTGAAGCTTTCTTT. The variable domain in full, completed from reference TRBV7-8 and TRBJ1-1, reads GAGVSQSPRYKVAKRGQDVALRCDPISGHVSLFWYQQALGQGPEFLTYFQNEAQLDKSGLPSDRFFAERPEGSVSTLKIQRTQQEDSAVYLCASDSNRVNTEAFFGQGTRLTVV.